This T cell receptor beta chain came from a study of PD-L1 blockade in urothelial cancer. For the study at large: Patients had been given 0 to 3 earlier chemotherapy regimens. Samples of blood were analyzed 3 weeks (second dose) and 6 weeks after treatment start.

Added to each PCR by spiking were synthetic TCR analog templates. Clones were read by immunoSEQ multiplex PCR, and TCRdb kept only the in-frame ones, dropping some. Of more than 85,000 clones listed, around 90% were seen once; the top ten hold 1.5% to 2.5%. The V gene lost 4 bases and the J gene lost 0 bases, with 10 bases spanning the gap. This CDR3 has 14 residues. Germline lookup yields CDR1 SGHRS and CDR2 YFSETQ. Time point here: pretreatment peripheral blood. The number of samples from each patient was between 1 and 8, taken pretreatment and on-treatment. This specimen was PBMCs, taken around atezolizumab (anti-PD-L1) treatment. The source is a man aged 55 to 70 with urothelial cancer. The chain combines TRBV5-1 with TRBJ1-1; possibly TRBD1 for D (6 bases). In nucleotides, the CDR3 is TGCGCCAGCAGCCCCCAGGGGATGAACACTGAAGCTTTCTTT. This encodes CASSPQGMNTEAFF.